These T cell receptor beta chains were read from a single sample in a study of blood T cells in healthy people across ages. TCRdb independently ran MiXCR on the 5' RACE reads; one entry per CDR3 protein. The data contain 1.4 million or so distinct CDR3 sequences, about 45% of them singletons. The sequenced sample was blood. The receptor source for this set is a woman between 18 and 29 years old in good health. Both conserved end residues are part of each CDR3. D genes are given only for firm matches. Size is stated for part of the rows, as once, few or many counts, or as a class when the clone is expanded.

TRBJ2-3,TRBV6-4,TRBD2,-,CASSDSGLAETDTQYF,TGTGCCAGCAGTGACTCCGGTCTAGCGGAGACAGATACGCAGTATTTT
TRBJ1-1,TRBV29-1,-,-,CSVEPPANTEAFF,TGCAGCGTTGAACCCCCAGCGAACACTGAAGCTTTCTTT
TRBJ2-3,TRBV12-3/TRBV12-4,-,-,CASSFKRGTFNTDTQYF,TGTGCCAGCAGTTTTAAGAGGGGGACTTTCAACACAGATACGCAGTATTTT
TRBJ2-2,TRBV3-1,-,-,CASSHLGLGPGTGELFF,TGTGCCAGCAGCCACCTCGGACTGGGCCCGGGGACCGGGGAGCTGTTTTTT
TRBJ2-5,TRBV24-1,-,-,CATSDFVGAGGGTQYF,TGTGCCACCAGTGATTTCGTGGGAGCAGGTGGCGGGACCCAGTACTTC
TRBJ2-1,TRBV6-1,-,-,CASPPPPSSMGQYNEQFF,TGTGCCAGCCCTCCTCCCCCGTCTTCTATGGGGCAGTACAATGAGCAGTTCTTC
TRBJ1-5,TRBV7-2,-,-,CASSLGQTASQPQHF,TGTGCCAGCAGCTTAGGGCAGACTGCAAGCCAGCCCCAGCATTTT
TRBJ2-6,TRBV12-3/TRBV12-4,-,few,CATRRGANVLTF,TGTGCCACCCGGCGAGGGGCCAACGTCCTGACTTTC
TRBJ2-1,TRBV7-4,TRBD2,few,CAIASGIGEQFF,TGTGCCATCGCTAGCGGGATAGGTGAGCAGTTCTTC
TRBJ2-7,TRBV29-1,TRBD1,-,CSARTGYGHEQYF,TGCAGCGCACGGACAGGGTATGGGCACGAGCAGTACTTC
TRBJ2-1,TRBV7-2,-,-,CASSSGHPDNEQFF,TGTGCCAGCAGCTCCGGTCATCCGGACAATGAGCAGTTCTTC
TRBJ1-1,TRBV4-1,-,-,CASSQVQGPGTEVFF,TGCGCCAGCAGCCAAGTGCAGGGGCCGGGAACTGAAGTTTTCTTT
TRBJ2-1,TRBV5-1,-,-,CASSTTRPEGAEQFF,TGCGCCAGCAGCACGACTAGACCGGAAGGTGCTGAGCAGTTCTTC
TRBJ2-3,TRBV4-3,-,-,CASSQVWWFGTDTQYF,TGCGCCAGCAGCCAAGTCTGGTGGTTCGGCACAGATACGCAGTATTTT
TRBJ2-7,TRBV6-2/TRBV6-3,-,-,CASRRDLYDYEQYF,TGTGCCAGCAGAAGGGACTTGTACGACTACGAGCAGTACTTC
TRBJ1-2,TRBV10-3,TRBD1,few,CAISDEEGQGVYGYTF,TGTGCCATCAGTGATGAGGAGGGACAGGGGGTCTATGGCTACACCTTC
TRBJ1-5,TRBV20-1,-,-,CSAGPSSNQPQHF,TGCAGTGCTGGGCCCAGTAGCAATCAGCCCCAGCATTTT
TRBJ1-2,TRBV7-9,-,-,CASSPSWQSPSYGYTF,TGTGCCAGCAGTCCGAGTTGGCAGAGCCCCTCCTATGGCTACACCTTC
TRBJ2-3,TRBV4-1,-,-,CASSQVTGYQDTQYF,TGCGCCAGCAGCCAAGTCACAGGGTATCAAGATACGCAGTATTTT
TRBJ1-4,TRBV6-5,-,few,CACSYGPAGEKLFF,TGTGCCTGCAGTTACGGCCCAGCGGGGGAAAAACTGTTTTTT
TRBJ1-1,TRBV7-6,TRBD1,-,CASSLETGSMNTEDFF,TGTGCCAGCAGCTTAGAGACAGGGTCTATGAACACTGAAGATTTCTTT
TRBJ2-3,TRBV3-1,-,-,CASSPQVGRADTRYF,TGTGCCAGCAGCCCCCAGGTCGGCAGGGCAGATACGCGGTATTTT
TRBJ2-1,TRBV2,-,many,CASNSRSSYNEQFF,TGTGCCAGCAACTCGCGATCTTCCTACAATGAGCAGTTCTTC
TRBJ1-3,TRBV29-1,TRBD1,few,CSATGQGSSGNTIYF,TGCAGCGCCACCGGACAGGGAAGCTCTGGAAACACCATATATTTT
TRBJ2-1,TRBV9,TRBD2,-,CASSTDLAGETQFF,TGTGCCAGCAGCACTGACCTTGCGGGAGAGACCCAGTTCTTC
TRBJ2-7,TRBV7-9,TRBD1,-,CASSDFDRARYEQYF,TGTGCCAGCAGCGACTTTGACAGGGCTCGGTACGAGCAGTACTTC
TRBJ2-2,TRBV4-3,TRBD1,-,CASRPPWVTGRTTGELFF,TGCGCCAGCCGTCCCCCGTGGGTGACAGGGAGAACCACCGGGGAGCTGTTTTTT
TRBJ1-5,TRBV6-2/TRBV6-3,-,-,CASSQVFVGNQPQHF,TGTGCCAGCAGCCAAGTTTTTGTCGGCAATCAGCCCCAGCATTTT
TRBJ1-1,TRBV7-9,-,few,CASRGEYTEAFF,TGTGCCAGCAGGGGGGAATACACTGAAGCTTTCTTT
TRBJ2-3,TRBV6-1,TRBD2,-,CASMWTSGGFTDTQYF,TGTGCCAGCATGTGGACTAGCGGGGGCTTTACAGATACGCAGTATTTT
TRBJ1-1,TRBV5-1,-,-,CASSLVAGIEAFF,TGCGCCAGCAGCTTGGTTGCGGGTATTGAAGCTTTCTTT
TRBJ2-5,TRBV7-2,TRBD2,-,CASSVTSGGPQEIQYF,TGTGCCAGCAGCGTCACTAGCGGGGGACCTCAAGAGATCCAGTACTTC
TRBJ1-5,TRBV4-1,-,few,CASSPGPGGNQPQHF,TGCGCCAGCAGTCCCGGCCCGGGAGGCAATCAGCCCCAGCATTTT
TRBJ2-3,TRBV6-6,-,-,CASSYTRESADTQYF,TGTGCCAGCAGTTACACCAGGGAATCCGCAGATACGCAGTATTTT
TRBJ1-2,TRBV25-1,-,-,CASSDGGLGYTF,TGTGCCAGCAGTGACGGTGGGCTTGGCTACACCTTC
TRBJ2-4,TRBV3-1,-,few,CASSQARGWAKNIQYF,TGTGCCAGCAGCCAAGCGAGGGGATGGGCCAAAAACATTCAGTACTTC
TRBJ2-1,TRBV4-2,TRBD2,-,CASSLTRGAPGYNEQFF,TGTGCCAGCAGCCTGACGCGGGGGGCTCCTGGCTACAATGAGCAGTTCTTC
TRBJ2-2,TRBV5-1,TRBD1,-,CASSPTGGITGELFF,TGCGCCAGCAGCCCGACAGGGGGTATCACCGGGGAGCTGTTTTTT
TRBJ1-1,TRBV11-2,TRBD1,-,CASSSRPGTGGATEAFF,TGTGCCAGCAGCTCCCGTCCCGGGACAGGCGGCGCTACTGAAGCTTTCTTT
TRBJ1-2,TRBV3-1,TRBD1,few,CASSQGDRGFYGYTF,TGTGCCAGCAGCCAGGGGGACAGGGGCTTCTATGGCTACACCTTC
TRBJ1-4,TRBV7-9,-,-,CASSPSGMEGEKLFF,TGTGCCAGCAGCCCTTCCGGGATGGAAGGGGAAAAACTGTTTTTT
TRBJ2-1,TRBV28,TRBD2,-,CASRVAGDEQFF,TGTGCCAGCAGGGTAGCGGGAGATGAGCAGTTCTTC
TRBJ2-7,TRBV20-1,-,many,CSARDRRVFGYEQYF,TGCAGTGCTAGAGATAGAAGGGTATTCGGCTACGAGCAGTACTTC
TRBJ2-7,TRBV7-2,TRBD1,-,CASSSKTGRSSSYNEQYF,TGTGCCAGCAGCTCTAAGACAGGGCGGAGTAGCTCCTACAATGAGCAGTACTTC
TRBJ2-7,TRBV12-3/TRBV12-4,-,-,CASSLGQTVQYF,TGTGCCAGCAGTTTGGGCCAGACGGTCCAGTACTTC
TRBJ1-6,TRBV6-6,TRBD1,-,CASNKQGASYNSPLHF,TGTGCCAGCAACAAACAGGGGGCTTCCTATAATTCACCCCTCCACTTT
TRBJ2-7,TRBV6-1,TRBD2,-,CASNRGGNEQYF,TGTGCCAGCAACCGGGGGGGCAATGAGCAGTACTTC
TRBJ2-1,TRBV20-1,TRBD2,few,CSASRGGRISYNEQFF,TGCAGTGCTTCCCGCGGGGGGCGAATCTCCTACAATGAGCAGTTCTTC
TRBJ1-5,TRBV29-1,-,-,CSVVLDGGNQPQHF,TGCAGCGTTGTCTTGGACGGAGGCAATCAGCCCCAGCATTTT
TRBJ1-1,TRBV5-1,-,-,CASSLAARLDTEAFF,TGCGCCAGCAGCTTGGCTGCCAGGTTGGACACTGAAGCTTTCTTT
TRBJ1-2,TRBV10-3,-,few,CAISDTTNYGYTF,TGTGCCATCAGTGACACTACTAACTATGGCTACACCTTC
TRBJ2-7,TRBV30,-,-,CAWSVPSLSLFEQYF,TGTGCCTGGAGTGTCCCCTCCCTTTCACTTTTCGAGCAGTACTTC
TRBJ2-3,TRBV5-1,TRBD2,-,CASSSGLARGDTQYF,TGCGCCAGCAGCTCAGGACTAGCGAGAGGAGATACGCAGTATTTT
TRBJ2-5,TRBV2,-,-,CASILVGLAGDTGETQYF,-
TRBJ1-4,TRBV7-2,-,few,CASSLAGSSNEKLFF,TGTGCCAGCAGCTTAGCGGGCAGTTCAAATGAAAAACTGTTTTTT